The source of this T cell receptor beta chain is a study of T-cell reconstitution after alpha-beta-depleted transplantation in children. Per germline, CDR1 SEHNR and CDR2 FQNEAQ (reference sequence). This CDR3 region has 14 residues. Trimming cost V 2 bases and J 8 bases, with 13 bases left between them. Molecular barcoding with unique molecular identifiers was used for the TCRbeta library. TCRdb re-called the PCR reads with MiXCR, one entry per CDR3 protein. The sample records roughly 500,000 distinct CDR3 sequences, 18% being singletons. This clonotype was picked up a small number of times. The sample here was PBMCs from the stem cell graft donor, taken from the stem cell graft. The receptor was isolated from a human donor who donated a stem cell graft to a child with acute lymphoblastic leukemia. The chain employs TRBV7-9 and TRBJ2-1; D remains unclear. As DNA, the CDR3 is TGTGCCAGCAGCTTATCGTCCGGCCCCCATGAGCAGTTCTTC. Its protein product is CASSLSSGPHEQFF. Using reference TRBV7-9 and TRBJ2-1 for the parts outside the CDR3, the full variable domain is DTGVSQNPRHKITKRGQNVTFRCDPISEHNRLYWYRQTLGQGPEFLTYFQNEAQLEKSRLLSDRFSAERPKGSFSTLEIQRTEQGDSAMYLCASSLSSGPHEQFFGPGTRLTVL.